This T cell receptor beta chain was recovered during a study of T cell responses to AZD1222 COVID-19 vaccine. Whole-study results and caveats: Nearly half of spike-specific TCRs reportedly go after variant regions that carry no mutations. Spike-wide vaccine-associated CD4 TCRs dominated at 160-218 and 743-854. No day 14 peak samples; only post-peak repertoires were characterized.

The CDR3 has 15 amino acids. CDR1 MGHRA and CDR2 YSYEKL come from the germline V gene. The V end was cut by 4 bases, the J end by 4 bases, with 13 bases between. The data were produced by immunoSEQ multiplex PCR, yet TCRdb's version contains in-frame clones alone and is incomplete. The table records 150,000 to 200,000 clones, roughly nine tenths of them present only once. Concerning this clone itself: Its target is not known.

The sequence was obtained from an adult in good health. The chain uses TRBV4-1 and TRBJ2-2; possibly TRBD2 for D (7 bases). Here the sequenced sample was peripheral blood, taken on day 0 of AZD1222 vaccination. Here the CDR3 reads CASSLGRGRTGELFF. The CDR3 coding sequence is TGCGCCAGCAGCCTTGGGCGGGGGCGCACCGGGGAGCTGTTTTTT.